Listed here are 18 T cell receptor beta chains from one sample, sequenced in a study of cytomegalovirus exposure and HLA in healthy donors. PCR amplification relied on 60 Vbeta primers (plus 13 Jbeta primers). TCRdb's table, derived via immunoSEQ multiplex PCR, lists solely in-frame clones and lacks some. Here the sample spans about 130,000 clones, 10% to 13% being singletons. The sequenced sample was PBMCs. The origin of the receptors is a woman aged 18-30 years in good health and CMV-seropositive.

This clone has a handful of counts. The V gene is TRBV7-3, the J gene TRBJ1-3; TRBD1 agrees at 7 bases. The V gene end was trimmed by 5 bases and the J gene end by 4 bases; junction bases not matched to a gene: 8. Germline CDR1 and CDR2: SGHTA and FQGTGA. This CDR3 is 15 amino acids long. Written as DNA, the CDR3 is TGTGCCAGCAGCGCAGGGGGGCTTGAGGGAAACACCATATATTTT. Translated: CASSAGGLEGNTIYF.

This clone has only a few counts. V is TRBV2 and J is TRBJ1-2; 7 bases map to TRBD1. The CDR3 runs 12 residues. V was pared by 4 bases and J by 7 bases, with 3 bases of the junction left unmatched. Germline V gives CDR1 SNHLY, CDR2 FYNNEI. The CDR3 DNA follows: TGTGCCAGCAGTGCCACAGGGGCTGGCTACACCTTC. It yields the protein CASSATGAGYTF.

This clone has more than one count but fewer than ten. The chain uses TRBV5-1 and TRBJ2-1; D is possibly TRBD1 (5 bases). Trimming removed 3 bases from V and 1 base from J, with 11 bases in between. Germline V gene data show CDR1 as SGHRS and CDR2 as YFSETQ. The CDR3 length is 15 residues. DNA of the CDR3: TGCGCCAGCAGCTCACAGGCACAGTCCTACAATGAGCAGTTCTTC. It yields the protein CASSSQAQSYNEQFF.

A few counts support this clone. The chain has TRBV28 and TRBJ1-2, with 7 positions matching TRBD1. The CDR3 is 16 residues long. Losses at the gene ends were 5 bases for V and 0 bases for J; bases not matched to a gene: 9. Germline lookup yields CDR1 MDHEN and CDR2 SYDVKM. The chain's CDR3 is CASSLRPDRPNYGYTF. The CDR3 coding sequence is TGTGCCAGCAGTCTTCGACCGGACAGGCCTAACTATGGCTACACCTTC.

This clone was counted only a few times. The chain joins TRBV2 to TRBJ2-1, with a weak D call TRBD2 (5 bases). Deletions cut 8 bases from V and 0 bases from J, with 14 bases between. Per germline, CDR1 SNHLY and CDR2 FYNNEI. The CDR3 extends over 15 amino acids. The CDR3 here is CASGKAESSYNEQFF. The CDR3 nucleotides are TGTGCCAGCGGGAAAGCGGAAAGCTCCTACAATGAGCAGTTCTTC.

The V and J genes are TRBV7-9 and TRBJ2-7; 11 positions agree with TRBD2. The CDR3 is 15 residues long. The ends lost 5 bases at V and 3 bases at J; junction bases unmatched: 6. Germline V lookup: CDR1 SEHNR, CDR2 FQNEAQ (reference sequence). The DNA of the CDR3 is TGTGCCAGCAGCCGGGGACTAGCGGATATCTACGAGCAGTACTTC. It specifies CASSRGLADIYEQYF. The full variable domain, rest sourced from reference TRBV7-9 and TRBJ2-7, is DTGVSQNPRHKITKRGQNVTFRCDPISEHNRLYWYRQTLGQGPEFLTYFQNEAQLEKSRLLSDRFSAERPKGSFSTLEIQRTEQGDSAMYLCASSRGLADIYEQYFGPGTRLTVT.

This chain uses TRBV5-5 with TRBJ1-4, with TRBD1 as a possible D gene (6 bases). There are 15 residues in the CDR3. Germline CDR1 is SGHKS and CDR2 is YYEKEE (reference sequence). Trimming left V 1 base short and J 7 bases short, with 14 bases between. CDR3 DNA sequence: TGTGCCAGCAGCTTGAGTCGGGGGGGCGGTGAAAAACTGTTTTTT. Translating it yields CASSLSRGGGEKLFF. Full variable domain (missing parts from reference TRBV5-5 and TRBJ1-4): DAGVTQSPTHLIKTRGQQVTLRCSPISGHKSVSWYQQVLGQGPQFIFQYYEKEERGRGNFPDRFSARQFPNYSSELNVNALLLGDSALYLCASSLSRGGGEKLFFGSGTQLSVL.

This clone was detected a few times. The rearrangement uses TRBV5-1 and TRBJ2-7, with D perhaps TRBD1 (5 bases). Trimming pared 4 bases from V and 9 bases from J, leaving 17 bases between. Germline-derived CDR1 and CDR2 are SGHRS and YFSETQ. The CDR3 sequence is 13 residues long. This CDR3 is CASSDAAERGQYF. Here the CDR3 DNA reads TGCGCCAGCAGCGATGCGGCAGAAAGGGGGCAGTACTTC.

The sample holds a few counts of this clone. This chain links TRBV5-4 with TRBJ2-7, with D unclear. V was trimmed by 4 bases and J by 0 bases, leaving 5 bases between them. The CDR3 runs 12 residues. Germline V gene data show CDR1 as SGHNT and CDR2 as YYREEE (reference sequence). Here the CDR3 reads CASSDSSYEQYF. CDR3 nucleotides: TGTGCCAGCAGCGACTCCTCCTACGAGCAGTACTTC.

This clone was found a few times. The rearrangement joins TRBV12-5 to TRBJ2-1, with 10 bases matching TRBD1. Germline loops: CDR1 LGHNT, CDR2 FRNRAP. CDR3 size: 16 residues. V lost 1 base, J lost 6 bases, and 6 bases stayed unmatched. Written as DNA, the CDR3 is TGTGCTAGTGGTTTGGACGGGACAGGGGTCACCAATGAGCAGTTCTTC. This gives the protein CASGLDGTGVTNEQFF.

This clone was counted between two and nine times. This chain links TRBV30 with TRBJ2-2, with 9 bases identical to TRBD1. The CDR3 runs 14 residues. Germline V gives CDR1 GTSNPN, CDR2 SVGIG (reference sequence). CDR3 DNA: TGTGTCGGGTCGGGACAGGGCCCCACCGGGGAGCTGTTTTTT. Translation gives CVGSGQGPTGELFF.

This clone was observed a few times. V usage is TRBV6-1 and J usage is TRBJ2-7; 11 bases agree with TRBD2. CDR3 length: 14 residues. Germline values: CDR1 MNHNS, CDR2 SASEGT. The V gene end was trimmed by 7 bases and the J gene end by 1 base; junction bases not matched to a gene: 3. CDR3: CASTPSGGSYEQYF. The CDR3 DNA reads as TGTGCCAGCACCCCTAGCGGGGGGTCCTACGAGCAGTACTTC.

Ten or more counts support this clone. The rearrangement links TRBV19 to TRBJ1-2; 7 nucleotides align to TRBD1. The CDR3 is 15 residues long. The germline V gene has CDR1 LNHDA and CDR2 SQIVND (reference sequence). The V gene end was trimmed by 6 bases and the J gene end by 2 bases; junction bases not matched to a gene: 9. The CDR3 sequence: CASRDSPGQNYGYTF. In nucleotides, the CDR3 is TGTGCCAGTAGGGACAGTCCGGGACAGAACTATGGCTACACCTTC.

In this sample, this clone turned up a few times. The V call is TRBV9, the J call TRBJ1-1; TRBD1 matches at 7 bases. Germline lookup yields CDR1 SGDLS and CDR2 YYNGEE. Trimming at V came to 1 base and at J to 5 bases, leaving 11 bases not matched to a gene. The CDR3 is 16 amino acids. The CDR3 nucleotides read TGTGCCAGCAGCGTATCGGAGGGAGCAGGGGGAACTGAAGCTTTCTTT. It yields the protein CASSVSEGAGGTEAFF.

The genes are TRBV6-6 and TRBJ2-7; the match to TRBD1 covers 7 bases. Germline assignment: CDR1 MNHNY and CDR2 SVGAGI (reference sequence). Trimming took 6 bases from V and 0 from J; bases not matched to a gene: 8. CDR3 length equals 15 residues. The CDR3 loop reads CASSLLAGGSYEQYF. The CDR3 coding sequence is TGTGCCAGCAGCCTCCTAGCAGGGGGCTCCTACGAGCAGTACTTC.

The table lists this clone with a few counts. The chain combines TRBV10-3 with TRBJ1-3; D not certain. There are 14 residues in the CDR3. Deletions cut 7 bases from V and 0 bases from J, with 10 bases between. Germline V CDR1 and CDR2: ENHRY, SYGVKD. CDR3 sequence (DNA): TGTGCCATCACTAAACAGAGCTCTGGAAACACCATATATTTT. Protein sequence: CAITKQSSGNTIYF.

The chain links TRBV5-1 to TRBJ2-1; D might be TRBD1 (5 bases). V lost 2 bases and J 5 bases, leaving 8 bases between the germline ends. The CDR3 contains 13 residues. Germline CDR1 is SGHRS and CDR2 is YFSETQ. The CDR3 loop reads CASSLGVNNEQFF. In nucleotides, the CDR3 is TGCGCCAGCAGCTTAGGGGTGAACAATGAGCAGTTCTTC.

This clone was seen a few times. The gene calls are TRBV5-1 and TRBJ1-1, with TRBD1 identical over 8 bases. The CDR3 is 16 residues long. V lost 4 bases and J lost 1; bases outside the gene matches: 9. From germline, CDR1 is SGHRS and CDR2 YFSETQ. The CDR3 sequence: CASSTPRTGQNTEAFF. As DNA, the CDR3 is TGCGCCAGCAGCACACCGAGGACAGGGCAGAACACTGAAGCTTTCTTT.